The 8 T cell receptor beta chains below all came from one sample that was sequenced in a study of blood T cell repertoires in COVID-19. Clones were sequenced by immunoSEQ multiplex PCR, and TCRdb holds only the in-frame ones, with some missing. The table records 150,000 to 250,000 clones, about nine tenths of them present only once. The sample was PBMCs or T cells enriched from blood (not recorded which). The receptors shown here come from a woman aged 25 to 45 who had recovered from COVID-19.

The genes are TRBV9 and TRBJ2-5; D is perhaps TRBD1 (7 bases). The CDR3 covers 13 residues. Germline V lookup: CDR1 SGDLS, CDR2 YYNGEE. V gave up 4 bases and J gave up 4 bases, with 11 bases separating them. Here the CDR3 reads CASSLQGGETQYF. The CDR3 DNA follows: TGTGCCAGCAGCCTCCAGGGGGGAGAGACCCAGTACTTC.

The chain couples TRBV28 to TRBJ1-1; D ambiguous. V lost 3 bases to trimming and J lost 9 bases, with 17 bases between them. This CDR3 spans 14 amino acids. Germline V gene sequence: CDR1 MDHEN, CDR2 SYDVKM. The CDR3 DNA reads TGTGCCAGCAGTTTGGCGGTTTTTCGGCCACAAGCTTTCTTT. Protein: CASSLAVFRPQAFF.

The J gene is TRBJ1-5, the V gene TRBV19, with D unclear. This CDR3 comprises 13 residues. Germline V gene lookup returns CDR1 LNHDA and CDR2 SQIVND (reference sequence). Trimming cost V 6 bases and J 0 bases, with 6 bases left between them. This CDR3 is CASSQYSNQPQHF. DNA for the CDR3: TGTGCCAGTAGCCAGTATAGCAATCAGCCCCAGCATTTT.

In this sample, this clone turned up once. The chain links TRBV11-2 to TRBJ2-3; 9 bases agree with TRBD1. Germline V lookup: CDR1 SGHAT, CDR2 FQNNGV. Trimming at V came to 7 bases and at J to 4 bases, leaving 3 bases not matched to a gene. This CDR3 has 13 amino acids. In nucleotides, the CDR3 is TGTGCCAGCATGGGACAGGGAGCAGATACGCAGTATTTT. Its translation: CASMGQGADTQYF.

The chain uses TRBV7-6 and TRBJ2-3; 13 bases line up with TRBD2. The germline V gene encodes CDR1 SGHVS and CDR2 FNYEAQ. J lost 0 bases, V lost 3 bases, and 0 bases had no gene match. This CDR3 comprises 16 residues. The CDR3 sequence is CASSLGLAGSTDTQYF. The CDR3 DNA is TGTGCCAGCAGCTTGGGACTAGCGGGGAGCACAGATACGCAGTATTTT.

This chain connects TRBV11-2 to TRBJ1-1; D gene unclear. The CDR3 contains 16 residues. CDR1 and CDR2 from the germline V gene are SGHAT and FQNNGV. V was cut by 0 bases and J by 10 bases, with 21 bases left in between. CDR3 nucleotide sequence: TGTGCCAGCAGCTTAGATCCCGGTCCCGTTGATATGAGAGCTTTCTTT. Its protein product is CASSLDPGPVDMRAFF.

The chain recombines TRBV6-5 with TRBJ1-2; possibly TRBD1 for D (5 bases). The CDR3 covers 13 residues. Trimming took off 7 bases at V and 3 bases at J, with 12 bases between the two ends. From germline, CDR1 is MNHEY and CDR2 SVGAGI. CDR3 loop: CASKRGQDYGYTF. The CDR3 DNA reads as TGTGCCAGCAAAAGGGGTCAGGACTATGGCTACACCTTC.

This clone was seen ten or more times. The CDR3, as DNA: TGTGCCAGTAGTATAGGCGGACAGAGCAATCAGCCCCAGCATTTT. As protein: CASSIGGQSNQPQHF. V is TRBV19 and J is TRBJ1-5; D perhaps matches TRBD1 (6 bases). V was pared by 1 base and J by 1 base, with 8 bases between. This CDR3 has 15 residues. Per germline, CDR1 LNHDA and CDR2 SQIVND (reference sequence).